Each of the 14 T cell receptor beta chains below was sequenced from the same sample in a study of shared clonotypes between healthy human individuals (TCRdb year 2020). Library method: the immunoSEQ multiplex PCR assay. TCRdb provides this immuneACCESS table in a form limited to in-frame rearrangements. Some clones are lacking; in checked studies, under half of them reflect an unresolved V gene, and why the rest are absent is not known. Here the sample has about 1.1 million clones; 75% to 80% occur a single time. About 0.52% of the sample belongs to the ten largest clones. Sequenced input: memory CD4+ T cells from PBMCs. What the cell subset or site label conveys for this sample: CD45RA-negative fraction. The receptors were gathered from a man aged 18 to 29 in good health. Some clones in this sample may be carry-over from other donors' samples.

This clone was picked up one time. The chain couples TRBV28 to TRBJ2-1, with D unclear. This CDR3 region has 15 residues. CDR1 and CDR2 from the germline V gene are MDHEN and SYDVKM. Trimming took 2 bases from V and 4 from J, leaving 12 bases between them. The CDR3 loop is CASSLIPTEYNEQFF. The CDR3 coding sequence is TGTGCCAGCAGTTTAATCCCCACGGAGTACAATGAGCAGTTCTTC.

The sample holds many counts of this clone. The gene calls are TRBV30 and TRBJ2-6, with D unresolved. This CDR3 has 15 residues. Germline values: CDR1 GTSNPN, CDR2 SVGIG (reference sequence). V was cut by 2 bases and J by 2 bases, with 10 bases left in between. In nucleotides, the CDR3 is TGTGCCTGGAGTTCCCCCTCTCCTGGGGCCAACGTCCTGACTTTC. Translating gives CAWSSPSPGANVLTF.

The CDR3 loop reads CASRQGPTDAEAFF. CDR3 DNA sequence: TGTGCCAGCAGGCAGGGGCCTACGGACGCTGAAGCTTTCTTT. This rearrangement joins TRBV7-3 to TRBJ1-1, with D perhaps TRBD1 (6 bases). Germline loops: CDR1 SGHTA, CDR2 FQGTGA. Trimming removed 6 bases at V and 6 bases at J, with 17 bases between. CDR3 length: 14 residues.

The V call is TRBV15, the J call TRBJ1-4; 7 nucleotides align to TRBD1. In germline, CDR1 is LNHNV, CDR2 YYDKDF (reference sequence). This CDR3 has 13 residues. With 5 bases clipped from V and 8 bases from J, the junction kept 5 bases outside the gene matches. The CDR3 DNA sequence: TGTGCCACCAGCGAACAGGGGAGGGAAAAACTGTTTTTT. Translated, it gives CATSEQGREKLFF. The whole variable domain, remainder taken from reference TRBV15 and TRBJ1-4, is DAMVIQNPRYQVTQFGKPVTLSCSQTLNHNVMYWYQQKSSQAPKLLFHYYDKDFNNEADTPDNFQSRRPNTSFCFLDIRSPGLGDTAMYLCATSEQGREKLFFGSGTQLSVL.

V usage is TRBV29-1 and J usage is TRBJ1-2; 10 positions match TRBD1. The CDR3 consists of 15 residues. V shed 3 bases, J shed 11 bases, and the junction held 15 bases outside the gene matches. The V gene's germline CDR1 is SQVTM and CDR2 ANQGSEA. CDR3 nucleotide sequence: TGCAGCGTTGATTGGTGGGGACAGGGGTCGATCGGGTACACCTTC. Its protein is CSVDWWGQGSIGYTF.

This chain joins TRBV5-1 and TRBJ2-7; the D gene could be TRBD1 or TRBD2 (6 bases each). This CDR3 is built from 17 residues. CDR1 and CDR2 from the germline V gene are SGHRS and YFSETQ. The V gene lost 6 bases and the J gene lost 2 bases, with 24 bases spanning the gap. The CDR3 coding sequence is TGCGCCAGCACCCTCGGGGGTAGCGGAGGGGGAACCTACGAGCAGTACTTC. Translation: CASTLGGSGGGTYEQYF. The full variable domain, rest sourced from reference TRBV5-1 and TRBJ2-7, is KAGVTQTPRYLIKTRGQQVTLSCSPISGHRSVSWYQQTPGQGLQFLFEYFSETQRNKGNFPGRFSGRQFSNSRSEMNVSTLELGDSALYLCASTLGGSGGGTYEQYFGPGTRLTVT.

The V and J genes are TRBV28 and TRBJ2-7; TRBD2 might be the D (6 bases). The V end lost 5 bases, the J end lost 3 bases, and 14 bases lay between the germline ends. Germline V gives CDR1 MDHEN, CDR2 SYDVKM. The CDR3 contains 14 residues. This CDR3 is CASSLSGVFYEQYF. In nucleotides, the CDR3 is TGTGCCAGCAGTCTTTCGGGGGTGTTCTACGAGCAGTACTTC.

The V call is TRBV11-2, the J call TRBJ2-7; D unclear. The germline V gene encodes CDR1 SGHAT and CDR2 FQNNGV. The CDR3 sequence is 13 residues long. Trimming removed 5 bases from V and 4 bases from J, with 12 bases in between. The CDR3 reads CASSGQEIYEQYF. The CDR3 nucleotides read TGTGCCAGCAGCGGGCAGGAAATATACGAGCAGTACTTC.

CDR3: CASSVEGNTGELFF. The CDR3 nucleotides are TGTGCCAGCAGTGTCGAGGGGAACACCGGGGAGCTGTTTTTT. The chain combines TRBV6-1 with TRBJ2-2; tentative D call: TRBD2 (5 bases). In germline, CDR1 is MNHNS, CDR2 SASEGT. Trimming stripped 4 bases from V and 1 base from J, with 7 bases between. CDR3 length: 14 residues.

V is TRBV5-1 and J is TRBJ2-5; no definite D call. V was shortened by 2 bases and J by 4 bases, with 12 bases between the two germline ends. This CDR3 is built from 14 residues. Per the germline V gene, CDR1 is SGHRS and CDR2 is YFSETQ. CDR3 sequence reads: CASSLSTSGETQYF. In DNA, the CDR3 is TGCGCCAGCAGCTTATCAACAAGTGGAGAGACCCAGTACTTC.

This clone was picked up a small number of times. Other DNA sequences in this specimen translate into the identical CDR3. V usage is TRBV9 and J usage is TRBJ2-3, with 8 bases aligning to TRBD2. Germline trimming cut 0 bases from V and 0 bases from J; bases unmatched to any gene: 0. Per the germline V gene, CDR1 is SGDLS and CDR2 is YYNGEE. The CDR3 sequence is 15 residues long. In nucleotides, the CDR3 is TGTGCCAGCAGCGTAGCTAGCGGGAGCACAGATACGCAGTATTTT. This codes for CASSVASGSTDTQYF.

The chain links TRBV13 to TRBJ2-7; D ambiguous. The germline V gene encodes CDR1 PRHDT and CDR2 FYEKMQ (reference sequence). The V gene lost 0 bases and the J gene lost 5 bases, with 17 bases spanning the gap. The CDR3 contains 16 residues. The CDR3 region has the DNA TGTGCCAGCAGCTTAGGGGGTTCGGAGTTTTACGACGAGCAGTACTTC. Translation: CASSLGGSEFYDEQYF.

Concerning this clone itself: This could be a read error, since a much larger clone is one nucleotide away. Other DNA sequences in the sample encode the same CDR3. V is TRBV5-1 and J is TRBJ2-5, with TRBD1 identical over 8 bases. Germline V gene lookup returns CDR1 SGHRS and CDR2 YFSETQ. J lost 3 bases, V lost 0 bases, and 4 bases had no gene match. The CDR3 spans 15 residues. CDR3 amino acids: CASSLAGTGEETQYF. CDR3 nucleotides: TGCGCCAGCAGCTTGGCCGGGACAGGCGAAGAGACCCAGTACTTC.

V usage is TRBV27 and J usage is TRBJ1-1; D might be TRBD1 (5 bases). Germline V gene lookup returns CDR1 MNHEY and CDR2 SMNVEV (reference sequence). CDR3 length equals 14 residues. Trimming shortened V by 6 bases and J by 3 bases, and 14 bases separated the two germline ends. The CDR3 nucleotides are TGTGCCAGCAGGGCTTGGGGGGGGTACACTGAAGCTTTCTTT. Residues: CASRAWGGYTEAFF.